This is a list of T cell receptor beta chains from one sample in a study of T cells in Graves' hyperthyroidism and ophthalmopathy. In TCRdb, the multiplex PCR reads were re-called with MiXCR into one record per CDR3 protein. This sample has around 420,000 distinct CDR3 sequences, with around 14% found just once. The sequenced material came from blood. The source is a woman aged 18-29 years with Graves' hyperthyroidism. CDR3s include the opening cysteine and the closing phenylalanine or tryptophan. The D gene is left open where the match is weak. Size tells how often a clone was seen (once, few, many) or the class of an expanded clone, and some rows leave it out.

>many|TRBV10-3|TRBJ2-7|-
TGTGCCATCGAGGACAGCAACTCCTACGAGCAGTACTTC
CAIEDSNSYEQYF
>-|TRBV19|TRBJ2-7|TRBD1
TGTGCCAGTAGTATGGGACAGGGGGATGGCGAGCAGTACTTC
CASSMGQGDGEQYF
>-|TRBV10-3|TRBJ2-7|TRBD2
TGTGCCATCAGTGACAGGACTAGCGGGACCTACGAGCAGTACTTC
CAISDRTSGTYEQYF
>-|TRBV10-3|TRBJ2-6|-
TGTGCCATCAGGATCCGGGCCACGGGTAACCGGACTGGGGCCAACGTCCTGACTTTC
CAIRIRATGNRTGANVLTF
>many|TRBV20-1|TRBJ2-7|TRBD1
TGCAGTGCTAGAGCGCCCGGGACAGCTTACGAGCAGTACTTC
CSARAPGTAYEQYF
>many|TRBV6-1|TRBJ2-7|-
TGTGCCAGCAGCTCGGACAGGAGGGGGTCCTACGAGCAGTACTTC
CASSSDRRGSYEQYF
>many|TRBV2|TRBJ2-3|-
TGTGCCAGCAGTGAACTGGACGGATTCACAGATACGCAGTATTTT
CASSELDGFTDTQYF
>many|TRBV28|TRBJ2-7|-
TGTGCCAGCGAAGCCGGGAGCTACTCCTACGAGCAGTACTTC
CASEAGSYSYEQYF
>many|TRBV7-8|TRBJ2-3|TRBD2
TGTGCCAGCAGCTTCGGCGGGGGGGCCACAGATACGCAGTATTTT
CASSFGGGATDTQYF
>many|TRBV10-3|TRBJ2-1|-
TGTGCCATCAGTACCGGGACCGCCACCTACAATGAGCAGTTCTTC
CAISTGTATYNEQFF
>-|TRBV3-1|TRBJ1-3|-
TGTGCCAGCAGCCTTTCAACCGGGACGCCATTTTTGGGAAACACCATATATTTT
CASSLSTGTPFLGNTIYF
>many|TRBV19|TRBJ2-1|-
TGTGCCAGTAGTATATCGGGGGGCAGGACCTACAATGAGCAGTTCTTC
CASSISGGRTYNEQFF
>many|TRBV13|TRBJ1-2|-
TGTGCCAGCAGCTTAAGTCCAGGGGAAATTTATGGCTACACCTTC
CASSLSPGEIYGYTF
>many|TRBV6-1|TRBJ1-2|-
TGTGCCAGCAGGGACTACCTCCTGGGCGGCTACACCTTC
CASRDYLLGGYTF
>many|TRBV6-1|TRBJ2-7|-
TGTGCCAGCAGTCCCCTGGGACGGCGCTACGAGCAGTACTTC
CASSPLGRRYEQYF
>many|TRBV2|TRBJ2-3|-
TGTGCCAGCTCCCGGACCGGGACGGTGGGGGATACGCAGTATTTT
CASSRTGTVGDTQYF
>few|TRBV28|TRBJ2-6|-
TGTGCCAGCAGCCATGCTGGGGCCAACGTCCTGACTTTC
CASSHAGANVLTF
>few|TRBV30|TRBJ1-2|-
TGTGCCTGGAAGCTCGATTATGGCTACACCTTC
CAWKLDYGYTF
>-|TRBV6-2/TRBV6-3|TRBJ2-5|TRBD1
TGTGCCAGCAGTTCTCGGACAGGGAAAACCCAGTACTTC
CASSSRTGKTQYF
>many|TRBV11-3|TRBJ2-1|TRBD2
TGTGCCAGCAGCTTAGAGGGAGGGAGGAATGAGCAGTTCTTC
CASSLEGGRNEQFF
>-|TRBV19|TRBJ2-3|TRBD1
TGTGCCAGTAGTCTTCTCGGGACAGACATAGATACGCAGTATTTT
CASSLLGTDIDTQYF
>many|TRBV19|TRBJ1-5|TRBD1
TGTGCCAGCAGCATTTCAGGGGGGAATCAGCCCCAGCATTTT
CASSISGGNQPQHF
>many|TRBV10-2|TRBJ2-5|TRBD2
TGCGCCAGCACCGGATTAGCGGGGTACCAAGAGACCCAGTACTTC
CASTGLAGYQETQYF
>many|TRBV3-1|TRBJ1-5|-
TGTGCCAGCAGCGGGGATAATAGCAATCAGCCCCAGCATTTT
CASSGDNSNQPQHF
>-|TRBV10-3|TRBJ1-4|-
TGTGCCATCTCGACGGACGATGAAAAACTGTTTTTT
CAISTDDEKLFF
>-|TRBV29-1|TRBJ2-1|TRBD2
TGCAGCGGAAGGGACAGCGGGAGGGTTAATGAGCAGTTCTTC
CSGRDSGRVNEQFF
>few|TRBV5-1|TRBJ1-5|-
TGCGCCAGCAGCTTACTGGGCCCCAATCAGCCCCAGCATTTT
CASSLLGPNQPQHF
>many|TRBV12-3/TRBV12-4|TRBJ2-1|TRBD2
TGTGCCAGCAGTTTACCCCTCGGGACTAGCGGCGGCAATGAGCAGTTCTTC
CASSLPLGTSGGNEQFF
>-|TRBV7-7|TRBJ2-5|-
TGTGCTAGCAGCTTAGGGGATAGGTTGGGCCAAGAGACCCAGTACTTC
CASSLGDRLGQETQYF
>many|TRBV12-3/TRBV12-4|TRBJ1-1|-
TGTGCCAGCAGCCGACAGGCCTGGAACACTGAAGCTTTCTTT
CASSRQAWNTEAFF